One T cell receptor beta chain is described in this entry. This clonotype was observed many times. Which antigen it targets is not known. Qualities for individual bases were not recorded, and no much larger clone is one base off. Genomic DNA served as template for TCR beta VDJ combination and CDR3 sequence profiling. An Illumina HiSeq 2000 was the platform used for TCR repertoire sequencing. Per the source publication's procedure: TRBV/TRBJ rearrangement plots, CDR3 size and DJ length profiles, and Simpson's diversity index were used to assess repertoires. The immunodominant clone was defined as the most abundant DNA sequence in deep sequencing data. CDR3 amino acid sequences were checked for sharing between subjects and were compared against published repertoires and the VDJdb database. TCRdb ran its own pipeline on the public reads, namely fastp trimming at Q25 and MiXCR clone calling, and kept in-frame beta chains. Each entry is one CDR3 protein sequence, shown with its most common DNA and genes. TCRdb, not the original authors, processed these V and J calls. For this sample the table gives about 200,000 distinct CDR3 sequences, of which almost 50% were detected only once. The ten largest make up 15% to 20% of the sample.

Flow cytometry had shown CD8+CD57+ cell expansion in the patients selected for sequencing. Severe acquired aplastic anemia was diagnosed in all patients according to International Study of Aplastic Anemia and Agranulocytosis and Camitta criteria. No patient had received any therapy when blood was sampled. TCR repertoires of sorted CD4+ and CD8+ blood T cells from severe aplastic anemia patients and healthy subjects were deep-sequenced in the study. In the USA, patient enrollment took place under clinicaltrials.gov protocols 00001620, 01623167, 00001397, 00071045, 00081523 and 00961064. Ficoll-Paque density gradient centrifugation was used to isolate peripheral blood mononuclear cells. Before DNA extraction, CD4+ and CD8+ T cells were sorted with FACS or magnetic beads. Measured from the cysteine to the phenylalanine, the CDR3 is 12 residues long. The entry retains the CDR3 DNA only, 36 bases that are in frame from base 1. Between the V and J ends, shortened by 5 bases and 5 bases respectively, the junction contains 9 bases.

The entry originates in a study of CD8+CD57+ T cells in acquired aplastic anemia (dated by TCRdb to the late 2010s). Some background on the complete study: A mean of around 3.2 ug of DNA, ranging from about 0.19 to 27.4 ug, was extracted from sorted CD4+ and CD8+ cells. CD8+CD57+ expansion was defined as a frequency above the mean frequency observed in healthy subjects. General findings and caveats noted by the study authors: Patients and healthy controls showed no significant difference in CD8+ Simpson's diversity (P=0.060). Although some 28 CD8+ CDR3 sequences were shared by patients and controls, these sequences appeared highly expressed in patients and within the immunodominant clones of patients.

The sample consisted of sorted CD4+, CD8+, or CD8+CD57+ T cells (not recorded which) from PBMCs. This TCR was recovered from a human donor with aplastic anemia. The sequence joins TRBV12-3 or TRBV12-4 to TRBJ1-1; no D segment can be confidently identified. The CDR3 is CASSPWMTEAFF. The DNA reads TGTGCCAGCAGTCCCTGGATGACTGAAGCTTTCTTT.